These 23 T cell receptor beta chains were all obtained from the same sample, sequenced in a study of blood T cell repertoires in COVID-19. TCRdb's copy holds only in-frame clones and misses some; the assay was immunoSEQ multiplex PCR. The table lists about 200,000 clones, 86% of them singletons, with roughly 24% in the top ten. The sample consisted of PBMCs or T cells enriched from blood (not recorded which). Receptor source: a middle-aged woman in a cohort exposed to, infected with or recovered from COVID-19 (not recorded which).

In DNA form, the CDR3 reads TGTGCCAGTAGTACGGTGAGCTCCTATAATTCACCCCTCCACTTT. Protein: CASSTVSSYNSPLHF. The genes are TRBV19 and TRBJ1-6; the D is unclear. The germline V and J ends were trimmed by 4 bases and 0 bases, with 7 bases remaining between them. Per the germline V gene, CDR1 is LNHDA and CDR2 is SQIVND (reference sequence). CDR3 length equals 15 residues.

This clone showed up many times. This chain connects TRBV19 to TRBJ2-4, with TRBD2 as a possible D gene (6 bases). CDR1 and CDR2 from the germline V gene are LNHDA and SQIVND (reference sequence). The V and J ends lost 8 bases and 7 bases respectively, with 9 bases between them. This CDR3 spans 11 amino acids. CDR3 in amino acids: CASGTGNIQYF. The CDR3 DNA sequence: TGTGCCAGTGGGACTGGGAACATTCAGTACTTC.

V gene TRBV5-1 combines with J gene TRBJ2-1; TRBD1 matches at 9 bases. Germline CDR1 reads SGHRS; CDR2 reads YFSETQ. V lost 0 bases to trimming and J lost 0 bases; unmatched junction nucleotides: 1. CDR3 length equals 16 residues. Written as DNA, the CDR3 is TGCGCCAGCAGCTTGGGACAGGGGGGCTCCTACAATGAGCAGTTCTTC. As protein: CASSLGQGGSYNEQFF.

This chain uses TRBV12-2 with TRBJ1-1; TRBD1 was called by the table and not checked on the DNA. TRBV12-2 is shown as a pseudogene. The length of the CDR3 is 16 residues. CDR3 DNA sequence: TGTGCAAGTCGCAAAACAGGGGTTGAGTTCAACACTGAAGCTTTCTTT. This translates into CASRKTGVEFNTEAFF.

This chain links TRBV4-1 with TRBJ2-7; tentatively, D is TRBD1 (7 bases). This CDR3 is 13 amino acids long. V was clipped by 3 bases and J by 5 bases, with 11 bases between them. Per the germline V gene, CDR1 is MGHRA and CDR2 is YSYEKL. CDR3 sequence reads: CASSQPGGNEQYF. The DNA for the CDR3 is TGCGCCAGCAGCCAGCCAGGGGGGAACGAGCAGTACTTC.

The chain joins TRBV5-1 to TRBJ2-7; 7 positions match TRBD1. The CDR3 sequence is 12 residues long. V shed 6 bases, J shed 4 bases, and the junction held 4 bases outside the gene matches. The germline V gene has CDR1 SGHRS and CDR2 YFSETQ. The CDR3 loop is CASKGARYEQYF. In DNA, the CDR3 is TGCGCCAGCAAGGGGGCGCGGTACGAGCAGTACTTC.

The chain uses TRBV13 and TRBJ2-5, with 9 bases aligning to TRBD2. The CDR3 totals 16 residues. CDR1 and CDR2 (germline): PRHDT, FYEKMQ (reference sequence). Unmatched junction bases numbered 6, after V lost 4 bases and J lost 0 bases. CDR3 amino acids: CASSSSSGADQETQYF. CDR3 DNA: TGTGCCAGCAGCTCCTCTAGCGGGGCCGACCAAGAGACCCAGTACTTC.

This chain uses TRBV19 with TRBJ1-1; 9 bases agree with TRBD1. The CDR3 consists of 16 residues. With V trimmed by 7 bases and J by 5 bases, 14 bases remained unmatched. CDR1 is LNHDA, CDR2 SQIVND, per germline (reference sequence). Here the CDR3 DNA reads TGTGCCAGTACCCTCGTGGGGGGGACAGGGCTGACTGAAGCTTTCTTT. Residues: CASTLVGGTGLTEAFF. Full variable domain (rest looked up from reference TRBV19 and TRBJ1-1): DGGITQSPKYLFRKEGQNVTLSCEQNLNHDAMYWYRQDPGQGLRLIYYSQIVNDFQKGDIAEGYSVSREKKESFPLTVTSAQKNPTAFYLCASTLVGGTGLTEAFFGQGTRLTVV.

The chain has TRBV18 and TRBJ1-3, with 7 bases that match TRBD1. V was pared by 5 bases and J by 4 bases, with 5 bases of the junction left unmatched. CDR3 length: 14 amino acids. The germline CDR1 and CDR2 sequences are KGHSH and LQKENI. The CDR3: CASSTDRVGNTIYF. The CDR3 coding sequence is TGTGCCAGCTCAACAGACAGGGTGGGAAACACCATATATTTT.

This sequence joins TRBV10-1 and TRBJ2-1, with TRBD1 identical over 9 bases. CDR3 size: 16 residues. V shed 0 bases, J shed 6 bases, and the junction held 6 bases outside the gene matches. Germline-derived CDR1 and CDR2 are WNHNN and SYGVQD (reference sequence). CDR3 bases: TGCGCCAGCAGTGAGTCAAGGACAGGGGTACGCAATGAGCAGTTCTTC. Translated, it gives CASSESRTGVRNEQFF.

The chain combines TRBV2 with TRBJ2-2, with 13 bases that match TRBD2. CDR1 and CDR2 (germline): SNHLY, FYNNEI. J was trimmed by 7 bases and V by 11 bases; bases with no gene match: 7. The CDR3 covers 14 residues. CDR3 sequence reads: CAGGTSGASGELFF. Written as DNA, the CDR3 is TGTGCCGGAGGGACTAGCGGGGCTAGCGGGGAGCTGTTTTTT.

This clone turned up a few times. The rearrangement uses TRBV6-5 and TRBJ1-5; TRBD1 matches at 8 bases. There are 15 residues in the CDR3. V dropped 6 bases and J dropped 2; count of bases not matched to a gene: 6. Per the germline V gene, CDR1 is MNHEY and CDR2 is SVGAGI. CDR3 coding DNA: TGTGCCAGCAGACAGGGGGTGATTGGCAATCAGCCCCAGCATTTT. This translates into CASRQGVIGNQPQHF.

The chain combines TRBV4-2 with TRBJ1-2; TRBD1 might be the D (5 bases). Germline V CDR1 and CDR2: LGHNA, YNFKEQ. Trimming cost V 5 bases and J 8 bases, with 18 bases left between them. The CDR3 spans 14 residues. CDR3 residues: CASSLGGKGEGYTF. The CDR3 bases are TGTGCCAGCAGCTTGGGGGGGAAAGGGGAAGGCTACACCTTC.

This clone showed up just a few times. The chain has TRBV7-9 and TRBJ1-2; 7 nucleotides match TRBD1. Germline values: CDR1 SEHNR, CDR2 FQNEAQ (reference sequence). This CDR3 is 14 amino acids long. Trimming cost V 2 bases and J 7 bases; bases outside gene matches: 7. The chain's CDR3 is CASSLQQGIRGYTF. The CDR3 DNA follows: TGTGCCAGCAGCTTACAACAGGGGATACGTGGCTACACCTTC. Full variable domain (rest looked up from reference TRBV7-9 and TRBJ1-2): DTGVSQNPRHKITKRGQNVTFRCDPISEHNRLYWYRQTLGQGPEFLTYFQNEAQLEKSRLLSDRFSAERPKGSFSTLEIQRTEQGDSAMYLCASSLQQGIRGYTFGSGTRLTVV.

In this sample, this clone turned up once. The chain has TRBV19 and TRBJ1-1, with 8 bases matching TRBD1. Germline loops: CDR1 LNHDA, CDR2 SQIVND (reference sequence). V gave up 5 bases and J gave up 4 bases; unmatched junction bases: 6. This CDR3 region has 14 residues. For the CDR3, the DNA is TGTGCCAGTAGTTCGGACAGGGAATCCACTGAAGCTTTCTTT. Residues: CASSSDRESTEAFF.

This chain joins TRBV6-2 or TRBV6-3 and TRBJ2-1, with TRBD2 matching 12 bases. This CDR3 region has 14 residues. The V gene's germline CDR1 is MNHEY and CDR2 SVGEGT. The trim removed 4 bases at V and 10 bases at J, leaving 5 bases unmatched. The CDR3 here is CASSLTSGRGEQFF. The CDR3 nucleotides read TGTGCCAGCAGTTTGACTAGCGGGAGAGGAGAGCAGTTCTTC.

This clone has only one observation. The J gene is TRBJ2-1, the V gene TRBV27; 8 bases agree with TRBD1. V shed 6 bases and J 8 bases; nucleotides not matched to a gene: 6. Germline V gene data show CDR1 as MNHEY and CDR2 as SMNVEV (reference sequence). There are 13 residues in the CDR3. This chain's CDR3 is CASRQQGDYEQFF. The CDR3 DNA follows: TGTGCCAGCAGGCAACAGGGGGACTATGAGCAGTTCTTC.

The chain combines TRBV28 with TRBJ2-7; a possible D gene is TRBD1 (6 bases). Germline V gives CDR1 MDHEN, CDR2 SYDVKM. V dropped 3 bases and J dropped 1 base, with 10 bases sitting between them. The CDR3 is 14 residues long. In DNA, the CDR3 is TGTGCCAGCAGTTTCCCAGGGGAATCCTACGAGCAGTACTTC. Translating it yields CASSFPGESYEQYF.

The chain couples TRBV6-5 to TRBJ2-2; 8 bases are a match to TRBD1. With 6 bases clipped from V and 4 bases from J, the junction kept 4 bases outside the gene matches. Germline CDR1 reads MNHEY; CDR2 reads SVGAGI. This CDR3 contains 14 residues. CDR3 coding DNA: TGTGCCAGCAGGGACAGGGTGGGCACCGGGGAGCTGTTTTTT. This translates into CASRDRVGTGELFF.

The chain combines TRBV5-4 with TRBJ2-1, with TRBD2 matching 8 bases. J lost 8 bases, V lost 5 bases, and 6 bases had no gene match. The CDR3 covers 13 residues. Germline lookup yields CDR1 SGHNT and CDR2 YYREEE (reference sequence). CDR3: CASRFGLAHEQFF. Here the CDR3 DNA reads TGTGCCAGCAGATTCGGACTAGCCCATGAGCAGTTCTTC.

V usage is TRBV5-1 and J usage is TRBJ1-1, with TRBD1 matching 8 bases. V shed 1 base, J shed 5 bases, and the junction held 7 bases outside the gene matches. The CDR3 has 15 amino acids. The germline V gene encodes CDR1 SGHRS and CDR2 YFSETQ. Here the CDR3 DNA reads TGCGCCAGCAGCTTGCCGGGACAGGTGATTACTGAAGCTTTCTTT. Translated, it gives CASSLPGQVITEAFF.

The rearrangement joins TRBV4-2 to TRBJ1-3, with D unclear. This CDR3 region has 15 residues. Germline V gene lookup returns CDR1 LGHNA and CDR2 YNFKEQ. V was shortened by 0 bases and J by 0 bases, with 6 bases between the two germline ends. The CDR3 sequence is CASSQDRFSGNTIYF. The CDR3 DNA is TGTGCCAGCAGCCAAGATCGGTTCTCTGGAAACACCATATATTTT.

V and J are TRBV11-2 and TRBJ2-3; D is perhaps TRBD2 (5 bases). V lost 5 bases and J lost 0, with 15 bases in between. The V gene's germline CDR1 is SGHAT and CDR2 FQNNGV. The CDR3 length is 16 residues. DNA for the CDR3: TGTGCCAGCAGCCGAACTAGTGCCTCTAGCACAGATACGCAGTATTTT. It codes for CASSRTSASSTDTQYF.